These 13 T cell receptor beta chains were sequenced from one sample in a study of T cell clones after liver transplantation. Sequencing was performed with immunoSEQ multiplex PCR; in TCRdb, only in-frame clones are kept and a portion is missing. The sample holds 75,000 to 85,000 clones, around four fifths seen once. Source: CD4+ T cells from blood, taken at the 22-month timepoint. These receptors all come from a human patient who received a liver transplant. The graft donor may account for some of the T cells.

The CDR3 reads CASSLRDHYNEQFF. CDR3 DNA: TGTGCCAGCAGCCTCCGGGACCATTACAATGAGCAGTTCTTC. J is TRBJ2-1 and V is TRBV5-8; the D call may be TRBD1 or TRBD2 (5 bases each). With 4 bases removed from V and 4 bases from J, the gap between germline ends came to 12 bases. This CDR3 has 14 residues. CDR1 and CDR2 from the germline V gene are SGHTS and YDEGEE.

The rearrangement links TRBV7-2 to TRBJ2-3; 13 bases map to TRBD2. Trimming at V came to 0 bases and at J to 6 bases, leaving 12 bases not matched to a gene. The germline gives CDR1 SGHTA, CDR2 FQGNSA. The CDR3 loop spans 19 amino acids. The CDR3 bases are TGTGCCAGCAGCTTAGCCCTTGGACTAGCGGGGGCCCTCAGTGATACGCAGTATTTT. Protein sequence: CASSLALGLAGALSDTQYF.

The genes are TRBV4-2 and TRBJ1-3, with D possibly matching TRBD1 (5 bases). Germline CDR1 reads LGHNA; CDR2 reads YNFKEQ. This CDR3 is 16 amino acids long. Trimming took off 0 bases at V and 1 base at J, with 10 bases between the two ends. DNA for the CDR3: TGTGCCAGCAGCCAAGACCCGCAGGGTTCTGGAAACACCATATATTTT. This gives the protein CASSQDPQGSGNTIYF.

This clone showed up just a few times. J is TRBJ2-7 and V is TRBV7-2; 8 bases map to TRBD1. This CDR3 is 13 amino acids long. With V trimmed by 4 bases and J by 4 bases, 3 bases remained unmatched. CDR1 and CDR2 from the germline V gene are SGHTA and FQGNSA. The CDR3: CASSSDRVYEQYF. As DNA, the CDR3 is TGTGCCAGCAGCTCGGACAGGGTTTACGAGCAGTACTTC.

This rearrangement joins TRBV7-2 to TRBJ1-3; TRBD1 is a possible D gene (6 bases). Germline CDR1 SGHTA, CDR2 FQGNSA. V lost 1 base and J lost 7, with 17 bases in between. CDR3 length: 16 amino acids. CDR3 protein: CASSLVSTGGQNTIYF. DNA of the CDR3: TGTGCCAGCAGCTTAGTTTCTACGGGGGGCCAGAACACCATATATTTT.

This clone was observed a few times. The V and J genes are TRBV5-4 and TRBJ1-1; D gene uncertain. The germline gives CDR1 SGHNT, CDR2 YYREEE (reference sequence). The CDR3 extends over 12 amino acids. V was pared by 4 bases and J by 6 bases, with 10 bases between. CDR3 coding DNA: TGTGCCAGCAGCCCCCCGGGCTCTGAAGCTTTCTTT. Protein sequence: CASSPPGSEAFF.

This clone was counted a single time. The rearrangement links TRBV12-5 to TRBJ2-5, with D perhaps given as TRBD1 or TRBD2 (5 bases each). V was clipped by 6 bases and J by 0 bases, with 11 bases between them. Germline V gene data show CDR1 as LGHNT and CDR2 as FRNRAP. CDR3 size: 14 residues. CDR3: CASGPPGHQETQYF. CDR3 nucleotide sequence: TGTGCTAGTGGCCCTCCGGGACACCAAGAGACCCAGTACTTC.

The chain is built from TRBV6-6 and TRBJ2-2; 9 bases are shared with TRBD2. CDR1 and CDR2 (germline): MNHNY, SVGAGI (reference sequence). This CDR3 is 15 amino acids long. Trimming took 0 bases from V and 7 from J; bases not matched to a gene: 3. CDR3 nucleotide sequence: TGTGCCAGCAGTTACTCGCGGGGGGGCCACGGGGAGCTGTTTTTT. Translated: CASSYSRGGHGELFF.

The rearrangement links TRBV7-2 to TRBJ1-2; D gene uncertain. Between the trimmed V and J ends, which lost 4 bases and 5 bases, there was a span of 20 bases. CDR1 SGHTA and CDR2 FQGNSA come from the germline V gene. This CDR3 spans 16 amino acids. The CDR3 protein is CASSSGIREGPYGYTF. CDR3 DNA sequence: TGTGCCAGCAGCTCCGGGATACGGGAGGGTCCATATGGCTACACCTTC.

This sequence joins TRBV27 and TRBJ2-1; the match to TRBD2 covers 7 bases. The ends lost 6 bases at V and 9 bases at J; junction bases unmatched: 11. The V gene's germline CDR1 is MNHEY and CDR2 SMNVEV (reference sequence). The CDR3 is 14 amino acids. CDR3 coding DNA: TGTGCCAGCAGGAGCGGGCGGGAGAGCTCTGAGCAGTTCTTC. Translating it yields CASRSGRESSEQFF.

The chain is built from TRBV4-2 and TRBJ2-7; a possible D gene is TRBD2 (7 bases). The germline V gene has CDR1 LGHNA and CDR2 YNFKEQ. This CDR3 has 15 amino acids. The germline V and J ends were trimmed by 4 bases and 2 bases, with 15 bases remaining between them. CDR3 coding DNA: TGTGCCAGCAGCCCCCTTGGGGGGGCCGCCTACGAGCAGTACTTC. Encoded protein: CASSPLGGAAYEQYF.

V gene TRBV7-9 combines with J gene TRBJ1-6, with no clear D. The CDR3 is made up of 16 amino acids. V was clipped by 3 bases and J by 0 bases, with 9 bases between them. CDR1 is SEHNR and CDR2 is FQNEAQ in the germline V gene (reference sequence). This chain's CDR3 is CASSFEASSYNSPLHF. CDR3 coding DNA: TGTGCCAGCAGCTTCGAAGCGAGCTCCTATAATTCACCCCTCCACTTT.

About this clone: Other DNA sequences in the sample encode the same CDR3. The CDR3 reads CASSQDEAGANVLTF. The CDR3 bases are TGTGCCAGCAGCCAAGATGAAGCGGGGGCCAACGTCCTGACTTTC. V and J are TRBV14 and TRBJ2-6, with D uncertain. The CDR3 is 15 residues long. Trimming removed 0 bases at V and 4 bases at J, with 7 bases between. CDR1 SGHDN and CDR2 FVKESK come from the germline V gene.